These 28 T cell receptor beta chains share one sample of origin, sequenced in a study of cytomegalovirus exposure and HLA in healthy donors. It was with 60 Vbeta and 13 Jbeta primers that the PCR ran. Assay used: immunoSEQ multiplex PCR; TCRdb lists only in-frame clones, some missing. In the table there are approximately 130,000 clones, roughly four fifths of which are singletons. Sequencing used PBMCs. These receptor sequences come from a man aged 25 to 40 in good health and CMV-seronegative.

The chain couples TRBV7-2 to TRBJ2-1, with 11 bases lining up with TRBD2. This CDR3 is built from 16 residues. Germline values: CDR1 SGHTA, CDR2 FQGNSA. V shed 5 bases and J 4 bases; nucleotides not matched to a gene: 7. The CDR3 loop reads CASSRRGTSGYNEQFF. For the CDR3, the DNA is TGTGCCAGCAGCCGTCGTGGGACTAGCGGTTACAATGAGCAGTTCTTC.

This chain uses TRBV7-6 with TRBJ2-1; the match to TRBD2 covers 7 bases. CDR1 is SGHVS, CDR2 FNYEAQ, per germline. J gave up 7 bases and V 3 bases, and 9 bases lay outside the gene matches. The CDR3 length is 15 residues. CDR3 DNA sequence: TGTGCCAGCAGCTTCGTTTCGGGGACTAATAATGAGCAGTTCTTC. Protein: CASSFVSGTNNEQFF.

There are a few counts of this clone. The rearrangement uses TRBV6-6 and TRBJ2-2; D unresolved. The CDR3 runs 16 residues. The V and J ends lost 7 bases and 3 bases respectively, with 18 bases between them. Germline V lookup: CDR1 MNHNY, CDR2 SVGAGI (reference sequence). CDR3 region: CASTHDDDSHTGELFF. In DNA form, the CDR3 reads TGTGCCAGCACCCACGACGATGACTCACACACCGGGGAGCTGTTTTTT.

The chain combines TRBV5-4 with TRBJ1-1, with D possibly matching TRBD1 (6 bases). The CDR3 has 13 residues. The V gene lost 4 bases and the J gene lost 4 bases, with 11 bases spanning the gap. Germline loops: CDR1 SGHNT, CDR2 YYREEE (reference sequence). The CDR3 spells CASSLQGGTEAFF. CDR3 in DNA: TGTGCCAGCAGCCTACAGGGTGGCACTGAAGCTTTCTTT.

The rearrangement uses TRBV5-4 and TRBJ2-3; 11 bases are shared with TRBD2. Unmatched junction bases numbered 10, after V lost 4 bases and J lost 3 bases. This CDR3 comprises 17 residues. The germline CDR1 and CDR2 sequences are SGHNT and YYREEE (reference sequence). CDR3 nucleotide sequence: TGTGCCAGCAGCCCCCATCCTAGCGGGGGGCAAACAGATACGCAGTATTTT. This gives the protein CASSPHPSGGQTDTQYF.

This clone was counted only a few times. CDR3 in DNA: TGTGCCAGCAGTTTAGCAGGGTCCACCCACGAGCAGTACTTC. Translation: CASSLAGSTHEQYF. The chain is built from TRBV28 and TRBJ2-7, with a possible D match to TRBD1 (5 bases). CDR1 is MDHEN, CDR2 SYDVKM, per germline. The length of the CDR3 is 14 residues. V lost 2 bases, J lost 5 bases, and 13 bases lay in between.

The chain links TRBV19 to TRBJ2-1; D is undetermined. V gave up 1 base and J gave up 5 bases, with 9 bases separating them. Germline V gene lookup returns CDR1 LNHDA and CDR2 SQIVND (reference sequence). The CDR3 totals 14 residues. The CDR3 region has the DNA TGTGCCAGTAGTATAGCGCGCCCTAACAATGAGCAGTTCTTC. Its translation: CASSIARPNNEQFF.

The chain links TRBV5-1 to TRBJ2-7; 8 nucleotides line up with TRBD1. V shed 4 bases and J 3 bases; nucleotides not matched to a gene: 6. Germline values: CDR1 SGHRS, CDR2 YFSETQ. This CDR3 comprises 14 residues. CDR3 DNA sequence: TGCGCCAGCAGCACCGGACAGGGCCTCTACGAGCAGTACTTC. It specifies CASSTGQGLYEQYF.

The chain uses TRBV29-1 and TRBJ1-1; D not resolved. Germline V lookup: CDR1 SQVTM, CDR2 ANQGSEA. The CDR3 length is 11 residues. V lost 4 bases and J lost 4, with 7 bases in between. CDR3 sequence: CSVAIATEAFF. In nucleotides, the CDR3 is TGCAGCGTTGCTATTGCCACTGAAGCTTTCTTT.

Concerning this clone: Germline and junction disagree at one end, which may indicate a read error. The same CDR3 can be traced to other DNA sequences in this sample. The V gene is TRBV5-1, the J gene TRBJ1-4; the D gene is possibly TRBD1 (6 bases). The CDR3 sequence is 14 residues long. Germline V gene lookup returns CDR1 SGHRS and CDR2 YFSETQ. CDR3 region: CASSLAGGGEKLFF. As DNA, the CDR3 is TGTGCCAGCAGCTTGGCCGGGGGGGGCGAAAAACTGTTTTTT. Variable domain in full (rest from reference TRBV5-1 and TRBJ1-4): KAGVTQTPRYLIKTRGQQVTLSCSPISGHRSVSWYQQTPGQGLQFLFEYFSETQRNKGNFPGRFSGRQFSNSRSEMNVSTLELGDSALYLCASSLAGGGEKLFFGSGTQLSVL.

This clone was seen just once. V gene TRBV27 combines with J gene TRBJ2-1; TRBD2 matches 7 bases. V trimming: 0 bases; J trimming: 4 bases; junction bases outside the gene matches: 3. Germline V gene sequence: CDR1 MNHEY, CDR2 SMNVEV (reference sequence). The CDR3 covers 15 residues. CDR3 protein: CASSLSAGAYNEQFF. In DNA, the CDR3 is TGTGCCAGCAGTTTATCTGCGGGAGCTTACAATGAGCAGTTCTTC.

This chain's CDR3 is CASSARGTSVYNEQFF. The CDR3 region has the DNA TGTGCCAGCAGCGCACGTGGGACTAGCGTGTACAATGAGCAGTTCTTC. The chain links TRBV11-1 to TRBJ2-1; 10 bases agree with TRBD2. V lost 5 bases and J lost 4; bases outside the gene matches: 8. This CDR3 has 16 amino acids. Germline loops: CDR1 SGHAT, CDR2 FQDESV (reference sequence).

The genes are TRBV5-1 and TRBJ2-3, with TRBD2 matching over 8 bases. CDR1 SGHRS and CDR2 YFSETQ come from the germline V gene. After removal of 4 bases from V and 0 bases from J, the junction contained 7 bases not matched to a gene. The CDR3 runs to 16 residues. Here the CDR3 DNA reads TGCGCCAGCAGCCCGGGGGGGACAACTAGCACAGATACGCAGTATTTT. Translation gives CASSPGGTTSTDTQYF.

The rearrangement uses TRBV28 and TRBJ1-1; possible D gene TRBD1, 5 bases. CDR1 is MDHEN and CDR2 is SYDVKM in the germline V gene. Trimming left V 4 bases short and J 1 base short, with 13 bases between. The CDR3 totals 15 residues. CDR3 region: CASSSADSRNTEAFF. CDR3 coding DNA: TGTGCCAGCAGTTCGGCAGACAGTCGGAACACTGAAGCTTTCTTT.

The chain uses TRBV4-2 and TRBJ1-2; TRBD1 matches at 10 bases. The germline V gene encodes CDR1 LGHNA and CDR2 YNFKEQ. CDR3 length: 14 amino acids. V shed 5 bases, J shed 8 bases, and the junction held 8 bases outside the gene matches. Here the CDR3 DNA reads TGTGCCAGCAGCTACCGACAGGGGGCGCAGGGCTACACCTTC. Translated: CASSYRQGAQGYTF.

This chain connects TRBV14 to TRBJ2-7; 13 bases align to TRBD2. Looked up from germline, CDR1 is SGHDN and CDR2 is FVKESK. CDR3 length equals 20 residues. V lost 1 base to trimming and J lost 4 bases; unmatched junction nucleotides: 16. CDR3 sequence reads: CASSQGSLLAGGPAEYEQYF. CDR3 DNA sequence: TGTGCCAGCAGCCAAGGTTCGCTACTAGCGGGAGGGCCAGCGGAGTACGAGCAGTACTTC.

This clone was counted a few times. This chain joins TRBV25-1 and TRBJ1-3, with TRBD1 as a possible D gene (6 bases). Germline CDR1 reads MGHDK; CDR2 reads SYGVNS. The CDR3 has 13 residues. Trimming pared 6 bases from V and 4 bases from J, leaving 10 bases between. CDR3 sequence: CASSLTGGNTIYF. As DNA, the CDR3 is TGTGCCAGCAGCTTGACAGGAGGAAACACCATATATTTT. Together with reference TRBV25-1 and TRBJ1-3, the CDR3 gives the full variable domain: EADIYQTPRYLVIGTGKKITLECSQTMGHDKMYWYQQDPGMELHLIHYSYGVNSTEKGDLSSESTVSRIRTEHFPLTLESARPSHTSQYLCASSLTGGNTIYFGEGSWLTVV.

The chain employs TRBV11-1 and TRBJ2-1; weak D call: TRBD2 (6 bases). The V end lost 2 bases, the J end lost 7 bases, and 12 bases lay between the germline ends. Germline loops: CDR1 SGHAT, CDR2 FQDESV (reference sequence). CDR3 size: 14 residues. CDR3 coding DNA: TGTGCCAGCAGCTTACAGCGGGCTCATAATGAGCAGTTCTTC. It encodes CASSLQRAHNEQFF.

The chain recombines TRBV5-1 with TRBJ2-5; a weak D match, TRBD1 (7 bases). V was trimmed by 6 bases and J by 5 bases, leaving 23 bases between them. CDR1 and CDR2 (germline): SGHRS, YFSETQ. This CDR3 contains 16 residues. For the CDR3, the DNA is TGCGCCAGCAACCGACTCGGGAGAGGGGGCGAGGAGACCCAGTACTTC. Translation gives CASNRLGRGGEETQYF.

DNA of the CDR3: TGTGCCAGCAGTGAAGGGAGACTAGCGGTCCAAGAGACCCAGTACTTC. Amino acid sequence: CASSEGRLAVQETQYF. V and J are TRBV25-1 and TRBJ2-5, with TRBD2 matching 9 bases. The CDR3 totals 16 residues. The junction had 5 bases not matched to a gene; V was cut back by 2 bases and J by 1 base. Looked up from germline, CDR1 is MGHDK and CDR2 is SYGVNS. Combining the CDR3 with reference TRBV25-1 and TRBJ2-5 gives the whole variable domain EADIYQTPRYLVIGTGKKITLECSQTMGHDKMYWYQQDPGMELHLIHYSYGVNSTEKGDLSSESTVSRIRTEHFPLTLESARPSHTSQYLCASSEGRLAVQETQYFGPGTRLLVL.

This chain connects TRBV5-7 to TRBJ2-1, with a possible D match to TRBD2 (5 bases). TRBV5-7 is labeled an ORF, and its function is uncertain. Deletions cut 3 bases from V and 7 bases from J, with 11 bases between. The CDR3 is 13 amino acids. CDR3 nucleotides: TGTGCCAGCAGCTCGTCTCGGGGAAATGAGCAGTTCTTC. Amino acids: CASSSSRGNEQFF.

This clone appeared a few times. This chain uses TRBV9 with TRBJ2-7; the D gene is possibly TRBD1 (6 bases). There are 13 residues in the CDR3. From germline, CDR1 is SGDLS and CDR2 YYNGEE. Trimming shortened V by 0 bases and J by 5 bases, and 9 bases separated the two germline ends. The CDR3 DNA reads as TGTGCCAGCAGCGTAGGAGGGGGTGACGAGCAGTACTTC. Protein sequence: CASSVGGGDEQYF.

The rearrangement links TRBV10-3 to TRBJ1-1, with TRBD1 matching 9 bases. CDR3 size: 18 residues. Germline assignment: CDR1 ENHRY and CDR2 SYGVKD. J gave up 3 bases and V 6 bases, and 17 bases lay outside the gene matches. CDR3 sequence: CAIRILPGQGIGDTEAFF. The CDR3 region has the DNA TGTGCCATCAGGATATTGCCGGGACAGGGAATCGGTGACACTGAAGCTTTCTTT.

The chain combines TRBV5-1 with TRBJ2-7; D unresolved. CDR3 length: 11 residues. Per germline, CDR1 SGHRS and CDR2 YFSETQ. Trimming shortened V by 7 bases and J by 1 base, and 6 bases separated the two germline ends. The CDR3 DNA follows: TGCGCCAGCCTGCGATCCTACGAGCAGTACTTC. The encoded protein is CASLRSYEQYF.

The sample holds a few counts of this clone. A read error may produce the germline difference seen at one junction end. This CDR3 reads CSSSLTNTEAFF. The CDR3 region has the DNA TGTTCCAGCAGCCTTACAAACACTGAAGCTTTCTTT. V and J are TRBV7-9 and TRBJ1-1; D is ambiguous. The CDR3 has 12 amino acids. Germline values: CDR1 SEHNR, CDR2 FQNEAQ (reference sequence).

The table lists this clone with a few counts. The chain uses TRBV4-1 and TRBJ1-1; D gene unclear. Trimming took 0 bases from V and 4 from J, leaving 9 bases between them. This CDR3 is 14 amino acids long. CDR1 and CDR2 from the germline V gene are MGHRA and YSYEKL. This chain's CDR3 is CASSQDQVGTEAFF. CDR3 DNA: TGCGCCAGCAGCCAAGATCAGGTGGGCACTGAAGCTTTCTTT.

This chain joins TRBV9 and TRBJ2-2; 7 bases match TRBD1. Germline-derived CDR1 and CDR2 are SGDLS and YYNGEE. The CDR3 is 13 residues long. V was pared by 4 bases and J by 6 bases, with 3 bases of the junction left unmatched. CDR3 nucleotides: TGTGCCAGCAGCCAAGGGGGCTCCGGGGAGCTGTTTTTT. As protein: CASSQGGSGELFF.

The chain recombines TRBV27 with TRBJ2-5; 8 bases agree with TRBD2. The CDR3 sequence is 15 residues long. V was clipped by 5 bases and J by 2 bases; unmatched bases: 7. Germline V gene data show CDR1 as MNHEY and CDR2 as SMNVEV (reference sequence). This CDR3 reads CASSPRRGVQETQYF. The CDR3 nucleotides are TGTGCCAGCAGTCCCCGGCGGGGGGTACAAGAGACCCAGTACTTC.